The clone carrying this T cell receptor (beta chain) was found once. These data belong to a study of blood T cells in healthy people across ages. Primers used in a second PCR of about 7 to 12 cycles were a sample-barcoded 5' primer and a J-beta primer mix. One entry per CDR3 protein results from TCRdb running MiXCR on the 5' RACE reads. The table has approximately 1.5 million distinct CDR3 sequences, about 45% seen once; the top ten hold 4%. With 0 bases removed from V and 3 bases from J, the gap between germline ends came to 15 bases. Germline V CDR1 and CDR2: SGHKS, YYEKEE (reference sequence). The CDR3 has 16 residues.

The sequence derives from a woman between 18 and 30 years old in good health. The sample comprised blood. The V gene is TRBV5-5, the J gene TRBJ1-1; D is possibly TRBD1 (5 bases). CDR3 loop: CASSLVMGRADTEAFF. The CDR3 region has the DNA TGTGCCAGCAGCTTGGTGATGGGACGGGCCGACACTGAAGCTTTCTTT.